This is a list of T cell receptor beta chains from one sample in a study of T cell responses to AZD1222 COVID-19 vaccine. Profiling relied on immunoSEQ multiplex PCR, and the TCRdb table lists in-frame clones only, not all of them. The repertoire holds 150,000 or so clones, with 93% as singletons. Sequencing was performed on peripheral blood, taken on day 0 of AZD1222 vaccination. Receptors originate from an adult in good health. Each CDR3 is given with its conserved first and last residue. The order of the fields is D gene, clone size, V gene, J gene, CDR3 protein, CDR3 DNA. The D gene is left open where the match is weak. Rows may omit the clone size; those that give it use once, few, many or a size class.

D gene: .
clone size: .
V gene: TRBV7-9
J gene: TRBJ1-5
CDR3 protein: CASSLGAGNQPQHF
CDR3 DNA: TGTGCCAGCAGCTTAGGGGCAGGGAATCAGCCCCAGCATTTT

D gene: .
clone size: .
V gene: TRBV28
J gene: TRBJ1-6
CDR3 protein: CASSLAAALHF
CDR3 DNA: TGTGCCAGCAGTTTAGCAGCAGCCCTCCACTTT

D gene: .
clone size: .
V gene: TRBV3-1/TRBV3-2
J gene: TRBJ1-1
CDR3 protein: CASSQDRQGTEAFF
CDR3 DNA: TGTGCCAGCAGCCAAGATCGGCAGGGAACTGAAGCTTTCTTT

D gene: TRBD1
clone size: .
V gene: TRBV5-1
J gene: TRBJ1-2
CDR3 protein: CASSVDRENYGYTF
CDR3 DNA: TGCGCCAGCAGCGTGGACAGGGAAAACTATGGCTACACCTTC

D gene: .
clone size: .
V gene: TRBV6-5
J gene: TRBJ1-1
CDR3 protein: CASSQRGMNTEAFF
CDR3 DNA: TGTGCCAGCAGTCAGAGGGGGATGAACACTGAAGCTTTCTTT

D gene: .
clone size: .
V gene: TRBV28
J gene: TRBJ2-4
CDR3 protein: CASSLLPFTSGSKNIQYF
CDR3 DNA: TGTGCCAGCAGTTTACTGCCCTTCACCTCAGGGTCCAAAAACATTCAGTACTTC

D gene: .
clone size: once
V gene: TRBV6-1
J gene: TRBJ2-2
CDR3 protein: CASSAGAASNTGELFF
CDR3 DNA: TGTGCCAGCAGTGCGGGGGCCGCCTCGAACACCGGGGAGCTGTTTTTT

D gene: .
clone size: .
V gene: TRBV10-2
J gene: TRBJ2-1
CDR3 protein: CASNGVDGTALNEQFF
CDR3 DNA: TGCGCCAGCAACGGGGTGGATGGGACTGCTCTCAATGAGCAGTTCTTC

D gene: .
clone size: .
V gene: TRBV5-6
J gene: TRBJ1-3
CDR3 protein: CASSLGDGNTIYF
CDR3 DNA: TGTGCCAGCAGCTTGGGTGATGGAAACACCATATATTTT

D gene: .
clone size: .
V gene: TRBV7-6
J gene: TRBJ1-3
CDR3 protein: CASSLDGRLVVSGNTIYF
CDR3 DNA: TGTGCCAGCAGCTTAGATGGCAGGTTAGTTGTTAGTGGAAACACCATATATTTT

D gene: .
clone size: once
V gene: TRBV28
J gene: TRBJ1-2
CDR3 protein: CASLDFAGGGGYTF
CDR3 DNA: TGTGCCAGCCTGGACTTTGCGGGCGGGGGTGGCTACACCTTC

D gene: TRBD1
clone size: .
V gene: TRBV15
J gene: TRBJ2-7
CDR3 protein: CATSMPGQGTSYEQYF
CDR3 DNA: TGTGCCACCAGCATGCCGGGACAGGGCACCTCCTACGAGCAGTACTTC

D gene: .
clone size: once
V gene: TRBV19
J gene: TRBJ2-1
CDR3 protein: CASTTSIGAEQFF
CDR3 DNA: TGTGCCAGTACGACTAGTATTGGAGCTGAGCAGTTCTTC

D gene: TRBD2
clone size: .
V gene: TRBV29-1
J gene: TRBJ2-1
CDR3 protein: CSVVSVAGSSSYNEQFF
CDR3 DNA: TGCAGCGTTGTTTCGGTAGCGGGAAGCAGCTCCTACAATGAGCAGTTCTTC

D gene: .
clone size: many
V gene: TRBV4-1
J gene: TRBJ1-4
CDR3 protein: CASSLRSQREGEKLFF
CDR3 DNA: TGCGCCAGCAGCCTACGTTCTCAGAGGGAGGGTGAAAAACTGTTTTTT

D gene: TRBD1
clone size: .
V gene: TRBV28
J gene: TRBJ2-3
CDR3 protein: CASLTGGYTDTQYF
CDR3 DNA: TGTGCCAGTCTGACAGGGGGTTATACAGATACGCAGTATTTT

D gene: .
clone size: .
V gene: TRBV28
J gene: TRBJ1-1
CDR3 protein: CASSLPSSNTEAFF
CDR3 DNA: TGTGCCAGCAGCCTTCCCAGCTCGAACACTGAAGCTTTCTTT

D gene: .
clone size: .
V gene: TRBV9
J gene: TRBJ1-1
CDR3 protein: CASSASSRLNTEAFF
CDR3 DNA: TGTGCCAGCAGCGCATCCAGTAGACTGAACACTGAAGCTTTCTTT

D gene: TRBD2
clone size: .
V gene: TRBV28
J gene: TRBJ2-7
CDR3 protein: CASSPSGGPIYEQYF
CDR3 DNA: TGTGCCAGCAGCCCATCGGGGGGACCGATCTACGAGCAGTACTTC

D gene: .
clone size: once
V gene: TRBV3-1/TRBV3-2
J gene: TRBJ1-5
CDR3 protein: CASSQGSHSNQPQHF
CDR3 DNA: TGTGCCAGCAGCCAAGGTTCACATAGCAATCAGCCCCAGCATTTT

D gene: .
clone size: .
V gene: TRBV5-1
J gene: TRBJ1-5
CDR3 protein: CASSLQGNQPQHF
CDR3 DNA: TGCGCCAGCAGCTTGCAAGGGAATCAGCCCCAGCATTTT

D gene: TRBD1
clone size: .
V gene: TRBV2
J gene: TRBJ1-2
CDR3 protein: CASSVGQGSGYTF
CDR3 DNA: TGTGCCAGCAGCGTCGGACAGGGAAGTGGCTACACCTTC

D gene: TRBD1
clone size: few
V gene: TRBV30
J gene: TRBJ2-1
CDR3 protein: CAWSPGQGADNEQFF
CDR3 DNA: TGTGCCTGGAGTCCTGGACAGGGGGCCGACAATGAGCAGTTCTTC

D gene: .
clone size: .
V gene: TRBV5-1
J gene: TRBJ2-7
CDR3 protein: CASSSSGPYEQYF
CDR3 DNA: TGCGCCAGCAGCTCCTCGGGTCCCTACGAGCAGTACTTC

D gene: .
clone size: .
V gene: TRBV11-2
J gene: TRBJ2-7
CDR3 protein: CASSFSPPARSGEQYF
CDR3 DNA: TGTGCCAGCAGCTTTTCGCCCCCGGCGAGGTCAGGCGAGCAGTACTTC

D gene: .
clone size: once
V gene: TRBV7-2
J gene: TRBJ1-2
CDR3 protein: CASSPGGLNYGYTF
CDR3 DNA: TGTGCCAGCAGCCCTGGGGGGCTTAACTATGGCTACACCTTC

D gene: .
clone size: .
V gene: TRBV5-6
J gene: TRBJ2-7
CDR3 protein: CASSLSGTEQYF
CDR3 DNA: TGTGCCAGCAGCTTAAGTGGGACAGAGCAGTACTTC

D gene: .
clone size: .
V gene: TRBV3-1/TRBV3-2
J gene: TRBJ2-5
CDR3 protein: CASSYQETQYF
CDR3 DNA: TGTGCCAGCAGCTACCAAGAGACCCAGTACTTC

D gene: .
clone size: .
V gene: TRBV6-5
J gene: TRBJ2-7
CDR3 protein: CASSHLGGSYEQYF
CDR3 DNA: TGTGCCAGCAGCCACTTAGGGGGCTCCTACGAGCAGTACTTC

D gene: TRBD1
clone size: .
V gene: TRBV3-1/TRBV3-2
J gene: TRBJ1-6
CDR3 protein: CASSQTDRDSPLHF
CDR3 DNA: TGTGCCAGCAGCCAAACGGACAGGGATTCACCCCTCCACTTT

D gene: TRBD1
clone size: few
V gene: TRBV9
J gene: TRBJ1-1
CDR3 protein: CASSPGQGNTEAFF
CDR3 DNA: TGTGCCAGCAGCCCGGGACAGGGGAACACTGAAGCTTTCTTT

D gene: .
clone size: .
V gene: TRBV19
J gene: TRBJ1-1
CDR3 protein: CASSIRYTEAFF
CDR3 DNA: TGTGCCAGTAGTATAAGGTACACTGAAGCTTTCTTT

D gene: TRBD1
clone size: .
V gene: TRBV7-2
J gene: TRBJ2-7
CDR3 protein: CASSTGTGYHEQYF
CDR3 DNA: TGTGCCAGCAGCACCGGGACAGGGTACCACGAGCAGTACTTC

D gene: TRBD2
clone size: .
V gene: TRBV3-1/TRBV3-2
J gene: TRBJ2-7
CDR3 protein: CASSQDVLAGLGEQYF
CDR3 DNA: TGTGCCAGCAGCCAAGATGTACTAGCGGGACTGGGCGAGCAGTACTTC

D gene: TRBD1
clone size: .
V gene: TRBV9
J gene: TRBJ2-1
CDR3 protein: CASSGSGTASYNEQFF
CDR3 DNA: TGTGCCAGCAGCGGTTCCGGGACAGCCTCCTACAATGAGCAGTTCTTC

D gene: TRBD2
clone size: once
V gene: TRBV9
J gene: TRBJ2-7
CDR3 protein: CASSVGLAGDEQYF
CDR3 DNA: TGTGCCAGCAGCGTAGGCCTAGCGGGAGACGAGCAGTACTTC